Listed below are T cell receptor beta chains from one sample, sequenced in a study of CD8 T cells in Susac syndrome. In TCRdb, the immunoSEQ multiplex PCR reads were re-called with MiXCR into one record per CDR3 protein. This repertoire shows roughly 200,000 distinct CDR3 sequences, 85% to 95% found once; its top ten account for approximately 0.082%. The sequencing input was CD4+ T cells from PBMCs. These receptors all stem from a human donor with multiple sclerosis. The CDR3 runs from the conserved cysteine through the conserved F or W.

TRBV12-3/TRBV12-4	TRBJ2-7	CASSFPRDMRYF
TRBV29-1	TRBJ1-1	CSGQGQGNTEAFF
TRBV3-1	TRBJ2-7	CASSQGYSSYEQYF
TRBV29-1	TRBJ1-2	CSVARPEGYTF
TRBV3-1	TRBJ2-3	CASSQFGAADTQYF
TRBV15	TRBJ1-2	CATSRGPEVSYGYTF
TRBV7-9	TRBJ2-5	CASSLGDRETQYF
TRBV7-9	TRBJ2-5	CASSLGQGGIQETQYF
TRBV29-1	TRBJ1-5	CSVAGEVNQPQHF
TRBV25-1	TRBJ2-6	CASSELAGANVLTF
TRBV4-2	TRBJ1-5	CASSQDRGTQPQHF
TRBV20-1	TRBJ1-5	CSARVGNDNQPQHF
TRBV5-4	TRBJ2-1	CASSSYTSGLAARGEQFF
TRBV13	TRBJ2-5	CASSLVTGPETQYF
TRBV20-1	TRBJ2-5	CSAFSGGIETQYF
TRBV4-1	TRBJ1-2	CASSQVGPRGGYTF
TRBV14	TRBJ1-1	CASSQELDTEAFF
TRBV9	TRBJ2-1	CASSVYPSRGQGHNEQFF
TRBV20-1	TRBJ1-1	CSAISVDTEAFF
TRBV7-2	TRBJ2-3	CASSRPPSTDTQYF
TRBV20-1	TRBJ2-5	CSAHGGQGTQYF
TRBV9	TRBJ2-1	CASGDLTGGNEQFF
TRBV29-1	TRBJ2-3	CSVGSGGTDTQYF
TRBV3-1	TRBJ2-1	CASSQGFDNEQFF
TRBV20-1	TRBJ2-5	CSATTRGKTQYF
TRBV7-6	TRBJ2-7	CASSSTGGGYEQYF
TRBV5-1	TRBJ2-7	CASSLESLGSYEQYF
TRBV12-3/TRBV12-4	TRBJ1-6	CASSFGVGESPLHF
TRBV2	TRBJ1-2	CASRLPGLRGGYGYTF
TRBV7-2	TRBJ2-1	CASRLRDHAYNEQFF
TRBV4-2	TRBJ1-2	CASSQDGGYTF
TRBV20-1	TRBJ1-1	CSATPATESGTEAFF
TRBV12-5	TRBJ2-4	CASYGQNIQYF
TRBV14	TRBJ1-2	CASSHRYQNGYTF
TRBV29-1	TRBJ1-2	CSVERQGSGYTF
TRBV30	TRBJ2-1	CAWSIPGDEQFF
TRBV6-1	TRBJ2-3	CASSEATATHFAADTQYF
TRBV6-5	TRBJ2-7	CASSFGQGAREQYF
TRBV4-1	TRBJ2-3	CASSQGAGAGTDTQYF
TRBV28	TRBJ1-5	CASSTGGDGNQPQHF
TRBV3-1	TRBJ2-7	CASSFQGVHEQYF
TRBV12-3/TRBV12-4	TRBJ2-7	CASSLGLAGGQEQYF
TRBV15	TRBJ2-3	CATSTSGSTDTQYF
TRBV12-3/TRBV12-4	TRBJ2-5	CASKVAGQETQYF